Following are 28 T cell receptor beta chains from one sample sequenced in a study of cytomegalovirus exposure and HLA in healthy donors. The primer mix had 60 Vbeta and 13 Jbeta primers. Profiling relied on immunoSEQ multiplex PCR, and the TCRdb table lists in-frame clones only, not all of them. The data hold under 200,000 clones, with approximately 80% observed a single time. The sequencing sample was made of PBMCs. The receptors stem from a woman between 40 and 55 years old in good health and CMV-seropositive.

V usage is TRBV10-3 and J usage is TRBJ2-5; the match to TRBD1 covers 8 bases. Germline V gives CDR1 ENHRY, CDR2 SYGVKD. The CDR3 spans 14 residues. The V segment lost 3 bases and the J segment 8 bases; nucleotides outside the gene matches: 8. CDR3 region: CAISESTGAKTQYF. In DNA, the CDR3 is TGTGCCATCAGTGAATCGACAGGGGCGAAAACCCAGTACTTC.

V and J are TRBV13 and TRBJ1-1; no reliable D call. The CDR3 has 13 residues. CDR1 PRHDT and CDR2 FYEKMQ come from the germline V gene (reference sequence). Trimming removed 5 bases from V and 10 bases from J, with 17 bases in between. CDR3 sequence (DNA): TGTGCCAGCAGCATACCCGGTTCCGATGCAGCTTTCTTT. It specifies CASSIPGSDAAFF.

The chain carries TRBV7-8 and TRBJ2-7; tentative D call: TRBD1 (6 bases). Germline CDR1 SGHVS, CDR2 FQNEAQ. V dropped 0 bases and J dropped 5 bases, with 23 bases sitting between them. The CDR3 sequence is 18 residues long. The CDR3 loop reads CASSLAPFRGRLVHEQYF. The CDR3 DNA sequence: TGTGCCAGCAGCTTAGCGCCTTTCAGGGGCCGTCTCGTCCACGAGCAGTACTTC.

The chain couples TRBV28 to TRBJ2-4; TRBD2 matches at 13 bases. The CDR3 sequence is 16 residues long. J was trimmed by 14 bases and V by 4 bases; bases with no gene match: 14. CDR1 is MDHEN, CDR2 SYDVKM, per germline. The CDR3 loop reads CASSSPSSGTSGAKYF. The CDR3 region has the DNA TGTGCCAGCAGTTCCCCCTCATCCGGGACTAGCGGGGCTAAGTACTTC.

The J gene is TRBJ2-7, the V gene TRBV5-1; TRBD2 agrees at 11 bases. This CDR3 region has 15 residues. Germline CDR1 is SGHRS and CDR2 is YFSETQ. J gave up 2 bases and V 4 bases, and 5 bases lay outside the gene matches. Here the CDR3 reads CASSDLAGGTYEQYF. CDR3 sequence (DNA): TGCGCCAGCAGCGATCTAGCGGGAGGTACCTACGAGCAGTACTTC.

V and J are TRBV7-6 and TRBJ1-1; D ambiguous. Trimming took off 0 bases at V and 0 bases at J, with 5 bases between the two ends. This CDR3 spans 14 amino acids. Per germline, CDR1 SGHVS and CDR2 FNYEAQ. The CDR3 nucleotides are TGTGCCAGCAGCTTAGCCGGTATGAACACTGAAGCTTTCTTT. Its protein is CASSLAGMNTEAFF.

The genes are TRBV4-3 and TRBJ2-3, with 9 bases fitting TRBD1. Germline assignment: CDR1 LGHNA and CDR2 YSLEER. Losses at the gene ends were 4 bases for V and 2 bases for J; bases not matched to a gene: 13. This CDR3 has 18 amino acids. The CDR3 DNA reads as TGCGCCAGCAGCCGGCAGACGGGTGGGACAGGGAACACAGATACGCAGTATTTT. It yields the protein CASSRQTGGTGNTDTQYF.

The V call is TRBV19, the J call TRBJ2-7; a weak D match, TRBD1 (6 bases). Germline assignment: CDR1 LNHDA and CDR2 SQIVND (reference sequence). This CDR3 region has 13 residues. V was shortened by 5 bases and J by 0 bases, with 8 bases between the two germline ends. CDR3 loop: CASSVDSSYEQYF. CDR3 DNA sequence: TGTGCCAGTAGTGTGGACAGCTCCTACGAGCAGTACTTC.

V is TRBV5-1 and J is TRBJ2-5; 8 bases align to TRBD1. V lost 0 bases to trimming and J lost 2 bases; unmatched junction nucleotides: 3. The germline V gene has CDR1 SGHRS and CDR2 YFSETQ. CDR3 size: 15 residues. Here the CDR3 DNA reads TGCGCCAGCAGCTTGGACAGGGGGTTTCAAGAGACCCAGTACTTC. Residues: CASSLDRGFQETQYF.

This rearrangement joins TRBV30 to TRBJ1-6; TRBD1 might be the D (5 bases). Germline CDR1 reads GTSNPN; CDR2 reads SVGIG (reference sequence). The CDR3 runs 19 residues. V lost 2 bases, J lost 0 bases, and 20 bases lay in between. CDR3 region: CAWSTWGGIMNSYNSPLHF. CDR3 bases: TGTGCCTGGAGTACCTGGGGGGGGATAATGAACTCCTATAATTCACCCCTCCACTTT. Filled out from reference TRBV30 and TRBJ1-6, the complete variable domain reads SQTIHQWPATLVQPVGSPLSLECTVEGTSNPNLYWYRQAAGRGLQLLFYSVGIGQISSEVPQNLSASRPQDRQFILSSKKLLLSDSGFYLCAWSTWGGIMNSYNSPLHFGNGTRLTVT.

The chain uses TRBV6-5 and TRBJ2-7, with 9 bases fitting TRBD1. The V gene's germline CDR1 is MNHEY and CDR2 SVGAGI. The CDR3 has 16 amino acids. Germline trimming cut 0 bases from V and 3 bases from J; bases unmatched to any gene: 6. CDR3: CASSYSWTGANYEQYF. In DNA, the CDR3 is TGTGCCAGCAGTTACTCGTGGACAGGGGCCAACTACGAGCAGTACTTC.

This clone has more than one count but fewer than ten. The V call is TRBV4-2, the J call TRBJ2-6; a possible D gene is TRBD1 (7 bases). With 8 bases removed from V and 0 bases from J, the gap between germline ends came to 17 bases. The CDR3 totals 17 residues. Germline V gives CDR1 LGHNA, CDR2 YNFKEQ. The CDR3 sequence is CASAGAGGLSGANVLTF. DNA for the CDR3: TGTGCCAGCGCCGGGGCAGGGGGACTCTCTGGGGCCAACGTCCTGACTTTC.

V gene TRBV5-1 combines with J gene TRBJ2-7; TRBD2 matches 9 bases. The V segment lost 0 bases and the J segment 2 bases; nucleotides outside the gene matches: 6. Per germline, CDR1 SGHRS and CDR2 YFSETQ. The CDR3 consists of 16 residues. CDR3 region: CASSLDWAGGPYEQYF. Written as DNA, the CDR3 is TGCGCCAGCAGCTTGGATTGGGCGGGGGGGCCCTACGAGCAGTACTTC.

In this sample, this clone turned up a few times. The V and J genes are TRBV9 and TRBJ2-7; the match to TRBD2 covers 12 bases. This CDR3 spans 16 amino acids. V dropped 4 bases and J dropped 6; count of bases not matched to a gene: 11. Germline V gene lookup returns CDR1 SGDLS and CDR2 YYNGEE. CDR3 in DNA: TGTGCCAGCAGCCCCCGACTAGCGGGAGCCCCTTCCGAGCAGTACTTC. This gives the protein CASSPRLAGAPSEQYF.

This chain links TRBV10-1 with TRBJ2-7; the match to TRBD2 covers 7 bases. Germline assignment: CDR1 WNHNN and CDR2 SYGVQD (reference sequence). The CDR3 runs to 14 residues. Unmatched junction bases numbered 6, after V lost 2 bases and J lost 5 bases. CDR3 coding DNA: TGCGCCAGCAGTGAGGGGAGGGTCGGCGACGAGCAGTACTTC. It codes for CASSEGRVGDEQYF.

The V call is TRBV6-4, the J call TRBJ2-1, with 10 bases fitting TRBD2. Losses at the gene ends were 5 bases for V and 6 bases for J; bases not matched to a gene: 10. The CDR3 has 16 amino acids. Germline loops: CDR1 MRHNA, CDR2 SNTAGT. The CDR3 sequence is CASSTELAGSSNEQFF. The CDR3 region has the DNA TGTGCCAGCAGTACGGAACTAGCGGGGAGCAGCAATGAGCAGTTCTTC.

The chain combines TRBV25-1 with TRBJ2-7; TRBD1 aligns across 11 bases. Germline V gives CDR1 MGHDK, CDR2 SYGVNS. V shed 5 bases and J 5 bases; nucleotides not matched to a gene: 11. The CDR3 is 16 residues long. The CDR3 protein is CASSPSDGQGADEQYF. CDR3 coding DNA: TGTGCCAGCAGTCCCTCGGATGGACAGGGGGCCGACGAGCAGTACTTC.

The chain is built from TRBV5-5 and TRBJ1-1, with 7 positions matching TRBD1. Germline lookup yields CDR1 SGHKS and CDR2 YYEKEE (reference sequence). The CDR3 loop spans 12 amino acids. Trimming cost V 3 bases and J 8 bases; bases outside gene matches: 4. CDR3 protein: CASSSGQREAFF. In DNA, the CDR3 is TGTGCCAGCAGCTCGGGACAGAGGGAAGCTTTCTTT.

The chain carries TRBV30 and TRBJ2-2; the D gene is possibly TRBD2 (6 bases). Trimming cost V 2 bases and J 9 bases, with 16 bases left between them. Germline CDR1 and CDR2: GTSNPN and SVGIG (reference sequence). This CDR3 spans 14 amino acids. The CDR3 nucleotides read TGTGCCTGGAGTCGGGGGAGTGGGGCCCGGGAGCTGTTTTTT. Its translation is CAWSRGSGARELFF.

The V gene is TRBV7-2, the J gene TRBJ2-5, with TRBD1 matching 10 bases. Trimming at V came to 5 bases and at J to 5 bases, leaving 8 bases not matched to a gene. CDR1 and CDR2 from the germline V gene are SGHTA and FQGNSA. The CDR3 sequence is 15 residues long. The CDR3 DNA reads TGTGCCAGCAGCCGACCGGGACAGGGGAGCGAGACCCAGTACTTC. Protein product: CASSRPGQGSETQYF.

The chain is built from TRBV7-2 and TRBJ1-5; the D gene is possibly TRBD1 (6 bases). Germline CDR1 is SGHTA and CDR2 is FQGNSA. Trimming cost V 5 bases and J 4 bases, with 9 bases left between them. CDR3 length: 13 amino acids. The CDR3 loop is CASSADRNQPQHF. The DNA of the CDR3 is TGTGCCAGCAGCGCAGACAGGAATCAGCCCCAGCATTTT.

The CDR3 nucleotides are TGCGCCAGCAGCTTGGGTAGCGGGGGGACCTACGAGCAGTACTTC. Translated: CASSLGSGGTYEQYF. This chain joins TRBV5-1 and TRBJ2-7, with 10 bases matching TRBD2. The CDR3 spans 15 residues. Per germline, CDR1 SGHRS and CDR2 YFSETQ. The V segment lost 0 bases and the J segment 2 bases; nucleotides outside the gene matches: 2. Full variable domain (rest looked up from reference TRBV5-1 and TRBJ2-7): KAGVTQTPRYLIKTRGQQVTLSCSPISGHRSVSWYQQTPGQGLQFLFEYFSETQRNKGNFPGRFSGRQFSNSRSEMNVSTLELGDSALYLCASSLGSGGTYEQYFGPGTRLTVT.

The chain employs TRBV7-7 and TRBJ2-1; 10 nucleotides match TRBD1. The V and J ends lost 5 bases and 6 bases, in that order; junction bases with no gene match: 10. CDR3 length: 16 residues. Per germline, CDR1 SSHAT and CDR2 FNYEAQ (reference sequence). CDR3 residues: CASSLNRDRGTNEQFF. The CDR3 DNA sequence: TGTGCCAGCAGCCTAAACCGGGACAGGGGCACCAATGAGCAGTTCTTC.

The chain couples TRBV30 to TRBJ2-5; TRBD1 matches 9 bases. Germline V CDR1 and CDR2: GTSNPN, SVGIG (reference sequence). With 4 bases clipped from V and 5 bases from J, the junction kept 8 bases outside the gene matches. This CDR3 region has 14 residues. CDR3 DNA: TGTGCCTGGACCGTCGGGACAGGGAAGGAGACCCAGTACTTC. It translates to CAWTVGTGKETQYF.

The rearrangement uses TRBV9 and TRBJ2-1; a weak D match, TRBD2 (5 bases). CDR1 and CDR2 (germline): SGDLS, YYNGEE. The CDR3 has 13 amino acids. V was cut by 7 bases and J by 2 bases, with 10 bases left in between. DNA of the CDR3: TGTGCCAGCGGACTGGGCCCCTACAATGAGCAGTTCTTC. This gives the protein CASGLGPYNEQFF.

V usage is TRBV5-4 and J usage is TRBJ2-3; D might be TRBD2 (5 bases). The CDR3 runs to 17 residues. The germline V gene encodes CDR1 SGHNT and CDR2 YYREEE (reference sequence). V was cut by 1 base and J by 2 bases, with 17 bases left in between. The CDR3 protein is CASSLQQRPTSTDTQYF. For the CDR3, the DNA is TGTGCCAGCAGCTTGCAACAGCGGCCCACATCCACAGATACGCAGTATTTT.

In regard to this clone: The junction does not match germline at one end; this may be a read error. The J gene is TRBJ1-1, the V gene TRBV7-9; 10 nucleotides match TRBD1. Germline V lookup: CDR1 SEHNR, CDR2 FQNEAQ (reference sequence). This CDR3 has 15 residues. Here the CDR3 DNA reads TGTTCCAGCAGCCCAGAGGGACAGGGGTTCTCTGAAGCTTTCTTT. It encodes CSSSPEGQGFSEAFF. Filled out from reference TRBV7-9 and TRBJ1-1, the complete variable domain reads DTGVSQNPRHKITKRGQNVTFRCDPISEHNRLYWYRQTLGQGPEFLTYFQNEAQLEKSRLLSDRFSAERPKGSFSTLEIQRTEQGDSAMYLCSSSPEGQGFSEAFFGQGTRLTVV.

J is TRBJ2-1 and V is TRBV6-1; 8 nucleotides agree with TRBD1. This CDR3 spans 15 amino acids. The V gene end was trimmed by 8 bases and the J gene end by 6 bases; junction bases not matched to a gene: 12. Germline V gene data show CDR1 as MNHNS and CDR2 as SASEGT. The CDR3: CASLLLFGTGNEQFF. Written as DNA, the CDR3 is TGTGCCAGCTTGCTACTCTTCGGGACAGGCAATGAGCAGTTCTTC.